This section outlines one T cell receptor (beta chain) sequence together with its context. Original handling: By means of reference gene primer amplification, nucleated cell counts were estimated. Libraries were prepared by immunoSEQ multiplex PCR; TCRdb keeps only in-frame clonotypes and omits some of them. The V and J calls and clone size were taken over from that table, and D and trimming were inferred from the DNA. The repertoire holds 310,000 or so clones, with approximately 86% as singletons. The data were obtained in a study of blood T cell repertoires in COVID-19. With V trimmed by 10 bases and J by 4 bases, 6 bases remained unmatched. Germline CDR1 and CDR2: MNHEY and SVGAGI. The CDR3 loop spans 13 amino acids.

The source is a man younger than 45 with COVID-19, enrolled during active disease. V is TRBV6-5 and J is TRBJ2-2, with TRBD2 matching 7 bases. Sequenced input: peripheral blood. CDR3 bases: TGTGCCATCTGGGGGGGGATCACCGGGGAGCTGTTTTTT. Its protein product is CAIWGGITGELFF.